This TCR beta chain was profiled in a study of blood T cells in healthy people across ages. Study-wide context: For every two T cells, template switching captured about one barcoded beta molecule.

Study conclusions and caveats: What prevented conclusive comparison of naive and antigen-experienced cells was that PBMCs were unsorted. Among long-lived donors, naive CD4+ cells were more numerous and diversity higher than in aged donors.

It was with a sample-barcoded 5' primer and a J-beta primer mix that a second PCR of about 7 to 12 cycles was run. TCRdb reprocessed the 5' RACE reads via MiXCR and lists one record per CDR3 protein. The table includes 850,000 to 950,000 distinct CDR3 sequences, about 28% detected once. This clonotype was recorded many times. The target antigen is unknown. The CDR3 has 15 residues. V was trimmed by 5 bases and J by 4 bases, leaving 17 bases between them. Looked up from germline, CDR1 is SGHTA and CDR2 is FQGNSA. Approximately 9.1 milliliters was the volume of peripheral blood drawn from each donor. The rearrangement uses TRBV7-2 and TRBJ2-5; no clear D. Sequenced input: blood. The sequence was collected from an elderly woman in good health. The CDR3 region is CASSPSTVTLETQYF. The CDR3 nucleotides read TGTGCCAGCAGCCCATCGACCGTAACATTAGAGACCCAGTACTTC.